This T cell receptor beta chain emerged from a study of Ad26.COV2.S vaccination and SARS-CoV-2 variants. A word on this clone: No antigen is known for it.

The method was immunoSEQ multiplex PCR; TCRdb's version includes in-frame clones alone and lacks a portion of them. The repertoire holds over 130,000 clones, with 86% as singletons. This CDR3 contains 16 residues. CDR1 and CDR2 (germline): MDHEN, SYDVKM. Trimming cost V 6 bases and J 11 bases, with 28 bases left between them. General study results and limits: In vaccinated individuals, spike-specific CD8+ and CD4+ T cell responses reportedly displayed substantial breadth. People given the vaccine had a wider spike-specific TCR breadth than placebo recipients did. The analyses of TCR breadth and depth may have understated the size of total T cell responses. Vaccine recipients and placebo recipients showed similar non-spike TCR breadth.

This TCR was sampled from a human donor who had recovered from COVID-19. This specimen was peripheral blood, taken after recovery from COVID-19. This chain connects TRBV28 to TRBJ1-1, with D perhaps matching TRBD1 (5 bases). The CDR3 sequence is CASSAFGGRRWIGAFF. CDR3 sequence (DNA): TGTGCCAGCAGCGCTTTCGGGGGACGGAGATGGATCGGGGCTTTCTTT.